The rows below give T cell receptor beta chains drawn from one sample of a study of blood T cell repertoires in COVID-19. Some clones are missing from TCRdb's copy, which holds only in-frame ones; the method was immunoSEQ multiplex PCR. The sample lists about 190,000 clones; approximately 84% were seen once. Sequenced material: PBMCs or T cells enriched from blood (not recorded which). These receptors all stem from a woman between 25 and 40 years old who had recovered from COVID-19. The CDR3 runs from the conserved cysteine through the conserved F or W. Fields, in order: J gene, V gene, D gene, clone size, CDR3 DNA, CDR3 protein. A D gene is named only where the DNA matches it firmly. Not all rows give a size; the values are once, few, many and, for expanded clones, a class.

J gene: TRBJ1-5
V gene: TRBV19
D gene: -
clone size: -
CDR3 DNA: TGTGCCAGTAGTATCAAAGTCGGACAGAATCAGCCCCAGCATTTT
CDR3 protein: CASSIKVGQNQPQHF

J gene: TRBJ2-2
V gene: TRBV3-1/TRBV3-2
D gene: TRBD1
clone size: -
CDR3 DNA: TGTGCCAGCAGCCAAGTTCCGGGACAGGGGGCGCTGAGGAACACCGGGGAGCTGTTTTTT
CDR3 protein: CASSQVPGQGALRNTGELFF

J gene: TRBJ1-2
V gene: TRBV5-1
D gene: TRBD1
clone size: -
CDR3 DNA: TGCGCCAGCAGCTTGAGGGGACAGGAATTCTATGGCTACACCTTC
CDR3 protein: CASSLRGQEFYGYTF

J gene: TRBJ2-5
V gene: TRBV27
D gene: TRBD1
clone size: -
CDR3 DNA: TGTGCCAGCAGTTTAACCGGGGACAGAGAGTCTTCCATGAAGGAGACCCAGTACTTC
CDR3 protein: CASSLTGDRESSMKETQYF

J gene: TRBJ2-1
V gene: TRBV10-3
D gene: -
clone size: -
CDR3 DNA: TGTGCCACCAAGGGGGACCAACCCTACAATGAGCAGTTCTTC
CDR3 protein: CATKGDQPYNEQFF

J gene: TRBJ1-3
V gene: TRBV25-1
D gene: -
clone size: -
CDR3 DNA: TGTGCCAGCAGTGATCGGTGGCTGAGGAACACCATATATTTT
CDR3 protein: CASSDRWLRNTIYF

J gene: TRBJ1-3
V gene: TRBV3-1/TRBV3-2
D gene: TRBD1
clone size: few
CDR3 DNA: TGTGCCAGCAGCTACTACCGGGACAGCTCTGGAAACACCATATATTTT
CDR3 protein: CASSYYRDSSGNTIYF

J gene: TRBJ2-3
V gene: TRBV6-5
D gene: -
clone size: once
CDR3 DNA: TGTGCCAGCAGTTACGGGCGTACTAGCACAGATACGCAGTATTTT
CDR3 protein: CASSYGRTSTDTQYF

J gene: TRBJ2-5
V gene: TRBV9
D gene: TRBD1
clone size: few
CDR3 DNA: TGTGCCAGCAGCGTAGTCCAGGGGGTAGGAGAGACCCAGTACTTC
CDR3 protein: CASSVVQGVGETQYF

J gene: TRBJ2-3
V gene: TRBV7-6
D gene: TRBD2
clone size: -
CDR3 DNA: TGTGCCAGCAGCCCATGGACTAGCCAATCGATCACAGATACGCAGTATTTT
CDR3 protein: CASSPWTSQSITDTQYF

J gene: TRBJ1-5
V gene: TRBV5-6
D gene: -
clone size: -
CDR3 DNA: TGTGCCAGCAGCGGCGGGGAGTATAGCAATCAGCCCCAGCATTTT
CDR3 protein: CASSGGEYSNQPQHF

J gene: TRBJ1-4
V gene: TRBV28
D gene: -
clone size: -
CDR3 DNA: TGTGCCAGCAGAGGTGACAGCCAGGTCGTAAAACTGTTTTTT
CDR3 protein: CASRGDSQVVKLFF

J gene: TRBJ2-3
V gene: TRBV6-5
D gene: -
clone size: -
CDR3 DNA: TGTGCCAGCAGTAGTCCAGGGAAAGTGACAGATACGCAGTATTTT
CDR3 protein: CASSSPGKVTDTQYF

J gene: TRBJ1-5
V gene: TRBV6-5
D gene: TRBD1
clone size: -
CDR3 DNA: TGTGCCAGCGCACAGGGGACCCAGCATTTT
CDR3 protein: CASAQGTQHF

J gene: TRBJ2-1
V gene: TRBV2
D gene: -
clone size: -
CDR3 DNA: TGTGCCAGCCGAGGTTTGGCGGGCAGGGGGGCTAATGAGCAGTTCTTC
CDR3 protein: CASRGLAGRGANEQFF

J gene: TRBJ1-4
V gene: TRBV21-1
D gene: -
clone size: -
CDR3 DNA: TGTGCCAGCAGCACACGGGATGGCTATCACCCAGCGGGAAAACTGTTTTTT
CDR3 protein: CASSTRDGYHPAGKLFF

J gene: TRBJ1-5
V gene: TRBV4-2
D gene: -
clone size: -
CDR3 DNA: TGTGCCAGCAGCCAATTTCAGGGAGGTCAGCCCCAGCATTTT
CDR3 protein: CASSQFQGGQPQHF

J gene: TRBJ2-7
V gene: TRBV5-1
D gene: -
clone size: -
CDR3 DNA: TGCGCCAGCAGCCCGGTAGGGGGTAACGAGCAGTACTTC
CDR3 protein: CASSPVGGNEQYF

J gene: TRBJ1-2
V gene: TRBV9
D gene: TRBD1
clone size: -
CDR3 DNA: TGTGCCAGCAGTCCTACTTTCGACAGGGGCTGGGGCTACACCTTC
CDR3 protein: CASSPTFDRGWGYTF

J gene: TRBJ1-1
V gene: TRBV2
D gene: TRBD1
clone size: -
CDR3 DNA: TGTGCCAGCAGTGGAGAGGGACAGGGGGAATTTCAAGCTTTCTTT
CDR3 protein: CASSGEGQGEFQAFF

J gene: TRBJ1-1
V gene: TRBV6-4
D gene: -
clone size: -
CDR3 DNA: TGTGCCAGCAGTGACTCGGGCCCCACTGAAGCTTTCTTT
CDR3 protein: CASSDSGPTEAFF

J gene: TRBJ1-5
V gene: TRBV12-1
D gene: -
clone size: -
CDR3 DNA: TGTGCCAGCAGCTCCCCGGTAAACCCGAAATTGCTAAATCAGCCCCAGCATTTT
CDR3 protein: CASSSPVNPKLLNQPQHF

J gene: TRBJ1-2
V gene: TRBV2
D gene: -
clone size: -
CDR3 DNA: TGTGCCAGCAGGGGGCCGTTTCAGAACTATGGCTACACCTTC
CDR3 protein: CASRGPFQNYGYTF

J gene: TRBJ1-2
V gene: TRBV14
D gene: -
clone size: -
CDR3 DNA: TGTGCCAGCAGCCAGCTACAGGGACCGGACTATGGCTACACCTTC
CDR3 protein: CASSQLQGPDYGYTF

J gene: TRBJ1-1
V gene: TRBV6-5
D gene: TRBD1
clone size: -
CDR3 DNA: TGTGCCAGCAGGTATCAGGGGGGCACTGAAGCTTTCTTT
CDR3 protein: CASRYQGGTEAFF

J gene: TRBJ1-2
V gene: TRBV28
D gene: TRBD1
clone size: -
CDR3 DNA: TGTGCCAGCTACCCGGGACAGGGAATTTATGGCTACACCTTC
CDR3 protein: CASYPGQGIYGYTF

J gene: TRBJ2-7
V gene: TRBV6-1
D gene: TRBD1
clone size: -
CDR3 DNA: TGTGCCAGCAGTGAAGAGGGACAGGGGGCATTCGAGCAGTACTTC
CDR3 protein: CASSEEGQGAFEQYF

J gene: TRBJ2-5
V gene: TRBV7-8
D gene: TRBD2
clone size: -
CDR3 DNA: TGTGCCAGCAGCTGGGTAAGCGGGAGTGAGACCCAGTACTTC
CDR3 protein: CASSWVSGSETQYF

J gene: TRBJ1-2
V gene: TRBV30
D gene: -
clone size: -
CDR3 DNA: TGTGCCTGGAGTGTAGGAGTGGGCTACACCTTC
CDR3 protein: CAWSVGVGYTF